These 27 T cell receptor beta chains share one sample of origin, sequenced in a study of T-cell reconstitution after alpha-beta-depleted transplantation in children. Unique molecular identifiers were used in preparing the TCRbeta library. TCRdb recomputed calls from the PCR reads with MiXCR, one row per CDR3 protein. The sample has some 190,000 distinct CDR3 sequences; roughly 10% are singletons. Here the sequenced sample was PBMCs, taken before TCRalphabeta/CD19-depleted stem cell transplant. The receptors shown here come from a boy between 2 and 10 years old with acute myeloid leukemia, due to receive a stem cell transplant.

This clonotype showed up many times. The chain employs TRBV4-1 and TRBJ2-1; no clear D. This CDR3 region has 16 residues. Germline-derived CDR1 and CDR2 are MGHRA and YSYEKL. Trimming left V 1 base short and J 4 bases short, with 14 bases between. CDR3 bases: TGCGCCAGCAGCCAAGGTTTCACTTCCCATTACAATGAGCAGTTCTTC. Its protein product is CASSQGFTSHYNEQFF.

This clonotype was observed many times. The V gene is TRBV7-6, the J gene TRBJ2-2; D possibly corresponds to TRBD1 (5 bases). Trimming removed 1 base at V and 5 bases at J, with 14 bases between. CDR1 SGHVS and CDR2 FNYEAQ come from the germline V gene. The CDR3 extends over 16 amino acids. The CDR3 reads CASSLDSRVLTGELFF. The CDR3, as DNA: TGTGCCAGCAGCTTAGATTCCAGGGTTTTAACCGGGGAGCTGTTTTTT.

This clonotype showed up many times. The chain combines TRBV18 with TRBJ2-7; 8 positions agree with TRBD2. This CDR3 has 14 amino acids. Germline-derived CDR1 and CDR2 are KGHSH and LQKENI. The trim removed 6 bases at V and 0 bases at J, leaving 4 bases unmatched. The CDR3 is CASSTGRASYEQYF. CDR3 sequence (DNA): TGTGCCAGCTCGACCGGGAGGGCCTCCTACGAGCAGTACTTC.

The table lists this clonotype with many counts. The chain is built from TRBV5-1 and TRBJ2-3; 9 nucleotides agree with TRBD1. Germline loops: CDR1 SGHRS, CDR2 YFSETQ. There are 14 residues in the CDR3. V gave up 4 bases and J gave up 6 bases; unmatched junction bases: 6. The CDR3 region is CASSQGQGRDTQYF. In nucleotides, the CDR3 is TGCGCCAGCAGCCAGGGACAGGGAAGGGATACGCAGTATTTT.

This clonotype has more than one count but fewer than ten. The chain links TRBV12-3 or TRBV12-4 to TRBJ1-2, with a possible D match to TRBD1 (5 bases). V gave up 5 bases and J gave up 7 bases, with 14 bases separating them. The CDR3 loop spans 13 amino acids. The DNA for the CDR3 is TGTGCCAGCAGTGGGGGGGGTTTCTCTGGCTACACCTTC. The encoded protein is CASSGGGFSGYTF.

This clonotype was seen repeatedly, ten times or more. The V and J genes are TRBV6-5 and TRBJ2-2; D is ambiguous. Trimming removed 2 bases at V and 2 bases at J, with 6 bases between. This CDR3 spans 14 amino acids. The germline V gene has CDR1 MNHEY and CDR2 SVGAGI. This chain's CDR3 is CASSYGPNTGELFF. The CDR3 region has the DNA TGTGCCAGCAGTTACGGACCAAACACCGGGGAGCTGTTTTTT.

In the case of this clonotype: This sequence may be a read error, since a much larger clone differs from it by one base. This sequence joins TRBV12-3 or TRBV12-4 and TRBJ2-7; D gene uncertain. The ends were cut back, 2 bases at V and 3 bases at J, with 8 bases in the middle. The CDR3 is made up of 13 amino acids. The CDR3, as DNA: TGTGCCAGCAGTTTACGGCAGGACTACGAGCAGTACTTC. Its translation is CASSLRQDYEQYF.

This clonotype has a count of ten or more. V gene TRBV5-1 combines with J gene TRBJ2-2; the match to TRBD2 covers 11 bases. Trimming removed 4 bases from V and 6 bases from J; junction bases left unmatched: 8. From germline, CDR1 is SGHRS and CDR2 YFSETQ. The CDR3 has 16 amino acids. CDR3 amino acids: CASSRKGLAGAGELFF. The DNA for the CDR3 is TGCGCCAGCAGCCGCAAAGGACTAGCGGGTGCCGGGGAGCTGTTTTTT.

This clonotype was counted at least ten times. The chain joins TRBV6-5 to TRBJ2-5, with D unclear. From germline, CDR1 is MNHEY and CDR2 SVGAGI. CDR3 length equals 14 residues. Trimming cost V 2 bases and J 6 bases, with 13 bases left between them. CDR3 sequence reads: CASSYLGSRKTQYF. CDR3 nucleotides: TGTGCCAGCAGTTACCTAGGCAGTCGGAAGACCCAGTACTTC.

This clonotype was seen repeatedly, ten times or more. The chain is built from TRBV5-1 and TRBJ1-1, with TRBD1 identical over 8 bases. The V gene's germline CDR1 is SGHRS and CDR2 YFSETQ. CDR3 length equals 16 residues. V dropped 4 bases and J dropped 5; count of bases not matched to a gene: 13. This CDR3 is CASSPTETGVGTEAFF. CDR3 nucleotides: TGCGCCAGCAGCCCAACAGAGACAGGGGTTGGGACTGAAGCTTTCTTT. Based on the CDR3 plus reference TRBV5-1 and TRBJ1-1, the full variable domain is KAGVTQTPRYLIKTRGQQVTLSCSPISGHRSVSWYQQTPGQGLQFLFEYFSETQRNKGNFPGRFSGRQFSNSRSEMNVSTLELGDSALYLCASSPTETGVGTEAFFGQGTRLTVV.

This clonotype appeared many times. V and J are TRBV25-1 and TRBJ2-1, with 9 positions matching TRBD2. Germline V CDR1 and CDR2: MGHDK, SYGVNS. With V trimmed by 4 bases and J by 5 bases, 6 bases remained unmatched. The CDR3 has 15 amino acids. The CDR3 DNA is TGTGCCAGCAGTGTAATTAGCGGGGGCAACAATGAGCAGTTCTTC. It codes for CASSVISGGNNEQFF.

This clonotype was counted many times. This chain joins TRBV27 and TRBJ2-3; D uncertain. This CDR3 is built from 15 residues. Germline V gives CDR1 MNHEY, CDR2 SMNVEV (reference sequence). Trimming removed 5 bases at V and 1 base at J, with 13 bases between. CDR3: CASSPGPAGTDTQYF. Here the CDR3 DNA reads TGTGCCAGCAGTCCCGGGCCCGCCGGCACAGATACGCAGTATTTT.

This clonotype was seen at least ten times. V is TRBV27 and J is TRBJ2-5; D is undetermined. The germline CDR1 and CDR2 sequences are MNHEY and SMNVEV (reference sequence). Between the trimmed V and J ends, which lost 3 bases and 4 bases, there was a span of 9 bases. CDR3 length equals 13 residues. The CDR3 DNA reads TGTGCCAGCAGTTTTGTGGTAGGAGAGACCCAGTACTTC. It yields the protein CASSFVVGETQYF.

This clonotype was recorded at least ten times. The chain's CDR3 is CSAGLSTDTQYF. In DNA form, the CDR3 reads TGCAGTGCTGGCCTCAGCACAGATACGCAGTATTTT. The gene calls are TRBV20-1 and TRBJ2-3; D not certain. Trimming cost V 5 bases and J 0 bases, with 6 bases left between them. The CDR3 runs 12 residues. Germline loops: CDR1 DFQATT, CDR2 SNEGSKA (reference sequence).

At least ten counts were recorded for this clonotype. The J gene is TRBJ2-2, the V gene TRBV10-3; 8 bases are a match to TRBD1. CDR3 length: 14 amino acids. Per the germline V gene, CDR1 is ENHRY and CDR2 is SYGVKD. With V trimmed by 7 bases and J by 6 bases, 7 bases remained unmatched. The CDR3 DNA reads as TGTGCCATCAATGACAGGGGATCCGCCGGGGAGCTGTTTTTT. It translates to CAINDRGSAGELFF.

This clonotype turned up a few times. The chain combines TRBV6-5 with TRBJ1-2; 7 bases line up with TRBD1. The V gene end was trimmed by 4 bases and the J gene end by 4 bases; junction bases not matched to a gene: 9. CDR3 length equals 15 residues. Germline CDR1 MNHEY, CDR2 SVGAGI. CDR3 sequence (DNA): TGTGCCAGCAGTTCTACAGGGGTTAGTGGCTATGGCTACACCTTC. Translation: CASSSTGVSGYGYTF.

This clonotype was observed many times. J is TRBJ2-3 and V is TRBV20-1; 13 bases agree with TRBD2. The CDR3 has 13 amino acids. From germline, CDR1 is DFQATT and CDR2 SNEGSKA (reference sequence). The CDR3 protein is CSSGLAGADTQYF. The CDR3 DNA is TGCAGCTCCGGACTAGCGGGAGCAGATACGCAGTATTTT.

The rearrangement links TRBV5-4 to TRBJ2-7; D not resolved. The CDR3 has 12 amino acids. CDR1 is SGHNT, CDR2 YYREEE, per germline (reference sequence). The CDR3 DNA follows: TGTGCCAGCAGCTTGACAGTCTACGAGCAGGACGTC. It yields the protein CASSLTVYEQDV.

On this clonotype itself: This may be a read error, as it is one base from a much larger clone. V is TRBV12-3 or TRBV12-4 and J is TRBJ2-1; D gene uncertain. The CDR3 runs to 12 residues. Deletions cut 10 bases from V and 3 bases from J, with 10 bases between. The DNA of the CDR3 is TGTGCCACCACCCGGATCTACAATGAGCAGTTCTTC. Protein sequence: CATTRIYNEQFF.

Many counts were recorded for this clonotype. The genes are TRBV5-1 and TRBJ2-3; 10 nucleotides match TRBD2. Germline lookup yields CDR1 SGHRS and CDR2 YFSETQ. The junction had 10 bases not matched to a gene; V was cut back by 4 bases and J by 5 bases. This CDR3 has 16 amino acids. In DNA, the CDR3 is TGCGCCAGCAGCAGTACTCTAGCGGGAGCTAGAGATACGCAGTATTTT. It yields the protein CASSSTLAGARDTQYF.

This clonotype was seen at least ten times. The chain links TRBV9 to TRBJ1-2; unclear D gene. CDR3 length equals 13 residues. Germline V CDR1 and CDR2: SGDLS, YYNGEE. V was cut by 0 bases and J by 8 bases, with 11 bases left in between. The CDR3 reads CASSVGAERGYTF. As DNA, the CDR3 is TGTGCCAGCAGCGTAGGGGCGGAGAGAGGCTACACCTTC.

Of note for this clonotype: An end of the junction does not agree with germline; a read error may underlie this. J is TRBJ2-1 and V is TRBV5-1, with a tentative D call TRBD2 (6 bases). The CDR3 runs 14 residues. Germline CDR1 and CDR2: SGHRS and YFSETQ. CDR3 sequence (DNA): TGCGTCAGCAGCTGGGGGGACGGTTACAATGAGCAGTTCTTC. Protein sequence: CVSSWGDGYNEQFF.

The sample holds many counts of this clonotype. The J gene is TRBJ2-7, the V gene TRBV27; D is uncertain. The CDR3 has 14 residues. V lost 6 bases, J lost 0 bases, and 12 bases lay in between. Germline V lookup: CDR1 MNHEY, CDR2 SMNVEV (reference sequence). The CDR3 loop is CASSEEGFSYEQYF. The CDR3 DNA is TGTGCCAGCAGCGAAGAAGGATTCTCCTACGAGCAGTACTTC.

This clonotype was recorded many times. The rearrangement uses TRBV5-1 and TRBJ1-2; D possibly corresponds to TRBD1 (5 bases). CDR3 length: 13 amino acids. Trimming shortened V by 4 bases and J by 7 bases, and 14 bases separated the two germline ends. CDR1 is SGHRS, CDR2 YFSETQ, per germline. This CDR3 is CASSGGGSLGYTF. The CDR3 DNA is TGCGCCAGCAGCGGGGGGGGATCCCTTGGCTACACCTTC.

This clonotype has ten or more counts. The rearrangement uses TRBV5-1 and TRBJ2-5; TRBD1 matches 8 bases. The germline V gene encodes CDR1 SGHRS and CDR2 YFSETQ. J gave up 2 bases and V 4 bases, and 4 bases lay outside the gene matches. CDR3 length: 14 residues. Written as DNA, the CDR3 is TGCGCCAGCAGCACCGGGGACAGGCAAGAGACCCAGTACTTC. It codes for CASSTGDRQETQYF.

This clonotype has at least ten counts. In DNA, the CDR3 is TGTGCCACCAGCAGACAGGGATCGGGGAACACTGAAGCTTTCTTT. Protein product: CATSRQGSGNTEAFF. The chain links TRBV24-1 to TRBJ1-1; the match to TRBD1 covers 7 bases. The J segment lost 1 base and the V segment lost 7 bases, leaving 8 bases of the junction unmatched. This CDR3 has 15 amino acids. The germline V gene encodes CDR1 KGHDR and CDR2 SFDVKD.

This clonotype was picked up a small number of times. One end of the junction is discordant with germline, which a read error may explain. CDR3 loop: CCARTAQRTSGRPLRGNEQFF. CDR3 sequence (DNA): TGCTGTGCTAGAACCGCCCAGAGGACTAGCGGGAGACCCCTCCGGGGGAATGAGCAGTTCTTC. The J gene is TRBJ2-1, the V gene TRBV20-1, with 13 bases that match TRBD2. This CDR3 is 21 amino acids long. CDR1 DFQATT and CDR2 SNEGSKA come from the germline V gene (reference sequence).